Only a few counts were recorded for the clone carrying this TCR beta chain. This sample was included in a study of blood T cells in healthy people across ages. Study details: Capture via template switching afforded approximately one barcoded beta molecule per two T cells.

It was with a sample-barcoded 5' primer and a J-beta primer mix that a second PCR of roughly 6 to 11 cycles was run. A minimum of 2.5 million CDR3-containing paired-end reads was obtained for each sample. Each CDR3 protein is one row after TCRdb ran MiXCR on the 5' RACE reads. The table shows 920,000 or so distinct CDR3 sequences, with roughly 45% occurring only once. The CDR3 covers 14 residues. Per germline, CDR1 PRHDT and CDR2 FYEKMQ (reference sequence). With 11 bases clipped from V and 3 bases from J, the junction kept 12 bases outside the gene matches. The V call is TRBV13, the J call TRBJ2-5, with 7 bases lining up with TRBD1. The specimen was blood. This receptor was obtained from a woman in her sixties or seventies in good health. As DNA, the CDR3 is TGTGCCGGTTCCCAAGACAGGGCCAAAGAGACCCAGTACTTC. It is translated as CAGSQDRAKETQYF.